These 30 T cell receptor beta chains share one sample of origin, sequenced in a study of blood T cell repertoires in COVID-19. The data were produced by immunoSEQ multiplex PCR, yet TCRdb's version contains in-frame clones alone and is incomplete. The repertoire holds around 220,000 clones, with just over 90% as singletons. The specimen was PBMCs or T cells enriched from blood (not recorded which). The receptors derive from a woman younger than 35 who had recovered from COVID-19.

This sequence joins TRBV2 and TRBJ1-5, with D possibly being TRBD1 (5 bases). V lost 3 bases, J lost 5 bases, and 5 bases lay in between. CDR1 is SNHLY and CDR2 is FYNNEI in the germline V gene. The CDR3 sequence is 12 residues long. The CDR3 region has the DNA TGTGCCAGCAGTGACAGGGATCAGCCCCAGCATTTT. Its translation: CASSDRDQPQHF.

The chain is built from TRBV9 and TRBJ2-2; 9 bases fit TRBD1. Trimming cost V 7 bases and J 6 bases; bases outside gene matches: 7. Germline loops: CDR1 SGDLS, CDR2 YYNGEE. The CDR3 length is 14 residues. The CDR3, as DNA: TGTGCCAGCGGGGGACAGGGCCTCTCCGGGGAGCTGTTTTTT. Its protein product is CASGGQGLSGELFF.

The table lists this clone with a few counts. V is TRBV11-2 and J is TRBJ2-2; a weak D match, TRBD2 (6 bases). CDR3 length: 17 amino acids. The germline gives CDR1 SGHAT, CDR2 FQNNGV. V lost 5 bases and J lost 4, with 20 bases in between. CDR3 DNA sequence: TGTGCCAGCAGCCCTACCCGCGGGGCAGGGTCCACCGGGGAGCTGTTTTTT. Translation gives CASSPTRGAGSTGELFF.

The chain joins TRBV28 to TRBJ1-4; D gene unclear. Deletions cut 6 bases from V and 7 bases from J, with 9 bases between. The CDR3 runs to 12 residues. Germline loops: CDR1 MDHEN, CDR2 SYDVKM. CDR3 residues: CASSQSSEKLFF. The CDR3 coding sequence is TGTGCCAGCAGCCAAAGTAGTGAAAAACTGTTTTTT.

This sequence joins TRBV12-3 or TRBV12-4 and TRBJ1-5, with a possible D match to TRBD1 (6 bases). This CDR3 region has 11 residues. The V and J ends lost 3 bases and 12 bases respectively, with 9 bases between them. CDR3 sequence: CASSFGGLQHF. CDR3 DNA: TGTGCCAGCAGTTTCGGGGGGCTCCAGCATTTT.

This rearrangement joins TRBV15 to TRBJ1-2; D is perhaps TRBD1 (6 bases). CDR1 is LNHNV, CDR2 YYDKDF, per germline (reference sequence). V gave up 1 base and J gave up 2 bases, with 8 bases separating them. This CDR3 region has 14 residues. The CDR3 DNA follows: TGTGCCACCAGCAGAGCTAGGGGGAACTATGGCTACACCTTC. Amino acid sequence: CATSRARGNYGYTF.

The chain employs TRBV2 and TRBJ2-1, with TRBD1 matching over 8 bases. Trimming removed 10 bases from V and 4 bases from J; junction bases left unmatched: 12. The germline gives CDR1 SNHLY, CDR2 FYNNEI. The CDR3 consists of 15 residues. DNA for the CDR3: TGTGCCACCTCCTCGGACAGGGCGGATTACAATGAGCAGTTCTTC. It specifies CATSSDRADYNEQFF.

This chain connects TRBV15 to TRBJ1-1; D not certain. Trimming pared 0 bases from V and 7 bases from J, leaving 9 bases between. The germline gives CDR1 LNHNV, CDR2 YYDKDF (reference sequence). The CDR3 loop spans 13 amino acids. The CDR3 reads CATSRDFGDEAFF. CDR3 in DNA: TGTGCCACCAGCAGAGATTTTGGAGATGAAGCTTTCTTT. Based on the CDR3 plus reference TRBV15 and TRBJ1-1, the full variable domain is DAMVIQNPRYQVTQFGKPVTLSCSQTLNHNVMYWYQQKSSQAPKLLFHYYDKDFNNEADTPDNFQSRRPNTSFCFLDIRSPGLGDTAMYLCATSRDFGDEAFFGQGTRLTVV.

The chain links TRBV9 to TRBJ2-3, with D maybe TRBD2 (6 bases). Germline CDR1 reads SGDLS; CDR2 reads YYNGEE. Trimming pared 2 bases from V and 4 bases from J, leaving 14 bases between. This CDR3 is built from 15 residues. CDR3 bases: TGTGCCAGCAGCGTTAGCGGAGGTGAGCCAGATACGCAGTATTTT. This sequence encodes CASSVSGGEPDTQYF.

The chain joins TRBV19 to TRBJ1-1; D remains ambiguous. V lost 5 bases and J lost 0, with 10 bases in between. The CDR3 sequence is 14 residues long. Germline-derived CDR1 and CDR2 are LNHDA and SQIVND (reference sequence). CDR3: CASSLGQVNTEAFF. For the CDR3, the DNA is TGTGCCAGTAGTCTCGGCCAGGTGAACACTGAAGCTTTCTTT.

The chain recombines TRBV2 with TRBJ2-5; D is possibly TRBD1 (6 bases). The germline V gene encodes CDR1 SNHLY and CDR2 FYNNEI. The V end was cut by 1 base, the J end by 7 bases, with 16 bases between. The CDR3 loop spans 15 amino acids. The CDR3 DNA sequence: TGTGCCAGCAGTGAAGGGGGCAGGGGCGGCGGGACCCAGTACTTC. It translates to CASSEGGRGGGTQYF.

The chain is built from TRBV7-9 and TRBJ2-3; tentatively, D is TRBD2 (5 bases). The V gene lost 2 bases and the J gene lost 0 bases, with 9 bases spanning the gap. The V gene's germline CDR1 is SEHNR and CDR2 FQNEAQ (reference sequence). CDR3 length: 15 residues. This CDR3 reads CASSLSQRSTDTQYF. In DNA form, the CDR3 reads TGTGCCAGCAGCTTATCACAGCGGAGCACAGATACGCAGTATTTT.

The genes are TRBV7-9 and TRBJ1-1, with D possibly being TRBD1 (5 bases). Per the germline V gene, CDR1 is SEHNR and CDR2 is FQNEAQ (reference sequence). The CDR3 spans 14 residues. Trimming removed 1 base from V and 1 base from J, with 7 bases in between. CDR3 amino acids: CASSLVGENTEAFF. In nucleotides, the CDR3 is TGTGCCAGCAGCTTAGTAGGGGAGAACACTGAAGCTTTCTTT.

In DNA form, the CDR3 reads TGTGCCAGCAGCCCGGGACAGTTTCAGCCCCAGCATTTT. Translating it yields CASSPGQFQPQHF. This chain links TRBV7-2 with TRBJ1-5, with 7 positions matching TRBD1. The CDR3 sequence is 13 residues long. The V segment lost 5 bases and the J segment 6 bases; nucleotides outside the gene matches: 4. Germline loops: CDR1 SGHTA, CDR2 FQGNSA.

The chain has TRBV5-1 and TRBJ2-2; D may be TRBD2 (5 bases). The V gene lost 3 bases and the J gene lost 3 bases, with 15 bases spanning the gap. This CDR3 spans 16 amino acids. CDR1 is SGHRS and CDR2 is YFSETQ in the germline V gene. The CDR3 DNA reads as TGCGCCAGCAGCTGGGGAGCCGGAGCCCACACCGGGGAGCTGTTTTTT. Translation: CASSWGAGAHTGELFF.

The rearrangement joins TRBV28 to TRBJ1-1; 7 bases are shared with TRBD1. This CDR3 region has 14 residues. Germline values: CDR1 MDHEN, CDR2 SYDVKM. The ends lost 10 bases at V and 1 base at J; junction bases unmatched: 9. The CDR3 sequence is CATRDRRGNTEAFF. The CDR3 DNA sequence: TGTGCCACCCGGGACAGAAGGGGGAACACTGAAGCTTTCTTT. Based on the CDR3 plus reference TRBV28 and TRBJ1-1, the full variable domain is DVKVTQSSRYLVKRTGEKVFLECVQDMDHENMFWYRQDPGLGLRLIYFSYDVKMKEKGDIPEGYSVSREKKERFSLILESASTNQTSMYLCATRDRRGNTEAFFGQGTRLTVV.

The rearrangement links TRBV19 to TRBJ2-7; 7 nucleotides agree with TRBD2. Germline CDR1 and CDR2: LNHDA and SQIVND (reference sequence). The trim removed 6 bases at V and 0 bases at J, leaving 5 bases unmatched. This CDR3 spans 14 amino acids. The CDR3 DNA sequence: TGTGCCAGTAGAAAGACGGGGGGCTCCTACGAGCAGTACTTC. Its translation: CASRKTGGSYEQYF.

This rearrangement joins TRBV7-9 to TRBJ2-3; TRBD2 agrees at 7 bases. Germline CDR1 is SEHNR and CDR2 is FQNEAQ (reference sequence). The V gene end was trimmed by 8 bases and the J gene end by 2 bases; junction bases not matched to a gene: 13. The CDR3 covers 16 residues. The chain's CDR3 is CASEAGEGTFTDTQYF. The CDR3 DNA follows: TGTGCCAGCGAGGCCGGGGAGGGGACCTTCACAGATACGCAGTATTTT. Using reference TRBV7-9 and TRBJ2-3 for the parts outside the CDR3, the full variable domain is DTGVSQNPRHKITKRGQNVTFRCDPISEHNRLYWYRQTLGQGPEFLTYFQNEAQLEKSRLLSDRFSAERPKGSFSTLEIQRTEQGDSAMYLCASEAGEGTFTDTQYFGPGTRLTVL.

DNA for the CDR3: TGCAGCGGCTCCGGACAGGGTCCCGCTTTCTTT. Translated: CSGSGQGPAFF. The chain carries TRBV29-1 and TRBJ1-1; 8 nucleotides align to TRBD1. There are 11 residues in the CDR3. The junction had 9 bases not matched to a gene; V was cut back by 7 bases and J by 11 bases. Germline V gives CDR1 SQVTM, CDR2 ANQGSEA.

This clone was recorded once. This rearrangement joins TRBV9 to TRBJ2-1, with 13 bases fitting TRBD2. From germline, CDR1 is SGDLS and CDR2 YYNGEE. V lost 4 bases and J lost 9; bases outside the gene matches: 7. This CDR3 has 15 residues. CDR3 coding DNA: TGTGCCAGCAGCAAAGGGACTAGCGGGATGCGTGAGCAGTTCTTC. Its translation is CASSKGTSGMREQFF.

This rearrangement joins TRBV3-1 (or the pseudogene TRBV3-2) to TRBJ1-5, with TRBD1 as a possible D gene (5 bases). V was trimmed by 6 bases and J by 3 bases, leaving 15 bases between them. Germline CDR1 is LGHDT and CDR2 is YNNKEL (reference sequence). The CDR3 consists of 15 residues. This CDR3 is CASSRGQGVNQPQHF. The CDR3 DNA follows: TGTGCCAGCAGTCGCGGTCAGGGCGTCAATCAGCCCCAGCATTTT.

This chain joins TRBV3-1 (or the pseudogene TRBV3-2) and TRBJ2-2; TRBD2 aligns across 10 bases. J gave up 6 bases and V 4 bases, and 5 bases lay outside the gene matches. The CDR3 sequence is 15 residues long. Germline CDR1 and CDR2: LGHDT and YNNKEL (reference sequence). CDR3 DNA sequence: TGTGCCAGCAGCCTCGGGACTAGCGTGGCCGGGGAGCTGTTTTTT. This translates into CASSLGTSVAGELFF.

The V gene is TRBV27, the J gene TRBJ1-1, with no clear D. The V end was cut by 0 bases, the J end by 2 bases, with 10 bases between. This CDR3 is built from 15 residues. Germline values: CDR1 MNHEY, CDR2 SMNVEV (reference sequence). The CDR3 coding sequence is TGTGCCAGCAGTTTATCCGGGGTCTCTAACACTGAAGCTTTCTTT. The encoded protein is CASSLSGVSNTEAFF.

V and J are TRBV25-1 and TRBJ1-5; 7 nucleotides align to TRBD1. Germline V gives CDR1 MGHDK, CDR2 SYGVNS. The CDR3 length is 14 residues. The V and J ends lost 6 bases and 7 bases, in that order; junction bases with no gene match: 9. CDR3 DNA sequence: TGTGCCAGCAGCCCTACAGGGGTTCTCCAGCCCCAGCATTTT. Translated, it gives CASSPTGVLQPQHF. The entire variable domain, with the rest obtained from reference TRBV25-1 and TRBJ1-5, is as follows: EADIYQTPRYLVIGTGKKITLECSQTMGHDKMYWYQQDPGMELHLIHYSYGVNSTEKGDLSSESTVSRIRTEHFPLTLESARPSHTSQYLCASSPTGVLQPQHFGDGTRLSIL.

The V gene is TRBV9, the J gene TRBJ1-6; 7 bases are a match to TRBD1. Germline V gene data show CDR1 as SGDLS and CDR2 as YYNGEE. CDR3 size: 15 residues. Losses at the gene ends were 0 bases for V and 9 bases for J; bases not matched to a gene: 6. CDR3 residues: CASSVADRAGSPLHF. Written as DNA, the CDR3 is TGTGCCAGCAGCGTAGCCGACAGGGCCGGTTCACCCCTCCACTTT.

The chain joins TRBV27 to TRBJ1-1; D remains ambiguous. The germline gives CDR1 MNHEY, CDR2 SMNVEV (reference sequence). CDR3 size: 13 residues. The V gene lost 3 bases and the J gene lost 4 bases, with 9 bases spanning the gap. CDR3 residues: CASSFRRSTEAFF. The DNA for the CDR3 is TGTGCCAGCAGTTTTCGTAGGAGCACTGAAGCTTTCTTT.

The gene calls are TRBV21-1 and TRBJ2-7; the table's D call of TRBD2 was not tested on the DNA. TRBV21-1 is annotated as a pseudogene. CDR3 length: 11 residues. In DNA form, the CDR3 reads TGTGCCAGCAGCAACGTCTACGAGCAGTACTTC. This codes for CASSNVYEQYF.

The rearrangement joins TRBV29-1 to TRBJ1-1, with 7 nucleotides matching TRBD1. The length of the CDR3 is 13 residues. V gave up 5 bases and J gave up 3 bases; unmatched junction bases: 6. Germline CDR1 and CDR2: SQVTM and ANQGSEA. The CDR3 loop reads CSVRGGKYTEAFF. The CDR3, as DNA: TGCAGCGTTCGAGGGGGCAAGTACACTGAAGCTTTCTTT.

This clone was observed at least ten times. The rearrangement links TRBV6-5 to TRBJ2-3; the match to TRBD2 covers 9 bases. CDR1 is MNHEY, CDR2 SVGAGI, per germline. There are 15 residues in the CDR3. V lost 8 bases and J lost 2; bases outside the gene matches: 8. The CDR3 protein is CASVEAGGATDTQYF. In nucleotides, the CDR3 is TGTGCCAGCGTCGAAGCGGGGGGAGCCACAGATACGCAGTATTTT.

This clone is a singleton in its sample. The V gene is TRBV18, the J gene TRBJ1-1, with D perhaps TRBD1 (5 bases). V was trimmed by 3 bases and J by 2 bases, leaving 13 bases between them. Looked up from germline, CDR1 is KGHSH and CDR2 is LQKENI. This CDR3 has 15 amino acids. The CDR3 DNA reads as TGTGCCAGCTCACCCCTGTCACAGGTCAACACTGAAGCTTTCTTT. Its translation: CASSPLSQVNTEAFF.